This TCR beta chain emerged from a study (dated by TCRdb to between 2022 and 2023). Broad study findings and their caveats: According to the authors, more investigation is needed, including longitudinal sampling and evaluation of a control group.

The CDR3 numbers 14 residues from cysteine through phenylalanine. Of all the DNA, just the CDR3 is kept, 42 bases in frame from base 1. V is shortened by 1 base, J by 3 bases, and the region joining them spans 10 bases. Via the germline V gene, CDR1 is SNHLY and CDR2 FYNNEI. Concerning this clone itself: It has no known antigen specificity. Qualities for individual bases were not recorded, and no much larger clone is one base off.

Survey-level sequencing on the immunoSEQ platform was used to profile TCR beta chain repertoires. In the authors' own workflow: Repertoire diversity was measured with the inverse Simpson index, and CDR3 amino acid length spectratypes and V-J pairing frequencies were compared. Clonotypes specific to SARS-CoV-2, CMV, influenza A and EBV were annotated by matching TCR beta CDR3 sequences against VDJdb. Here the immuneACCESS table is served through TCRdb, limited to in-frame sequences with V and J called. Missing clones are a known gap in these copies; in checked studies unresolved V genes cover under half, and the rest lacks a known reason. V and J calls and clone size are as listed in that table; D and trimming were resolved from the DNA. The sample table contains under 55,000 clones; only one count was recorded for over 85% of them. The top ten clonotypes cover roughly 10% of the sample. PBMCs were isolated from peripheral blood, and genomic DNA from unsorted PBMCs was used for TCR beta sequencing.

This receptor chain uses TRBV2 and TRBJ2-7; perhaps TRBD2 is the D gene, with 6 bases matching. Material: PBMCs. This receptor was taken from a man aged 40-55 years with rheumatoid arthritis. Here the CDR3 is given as CASSEDSGFYEQYF. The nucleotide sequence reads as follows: TGTGCCAGCAGTGAAGACAGCGGGTTCTACGAGCAGTACTTC.